The next 24 T cell receptor beta chains were all read from a single sample in a study of T cell responses to AZD1222 COVID-19 vaccine. Some clones are missing from TCRdb's copy, which holds only in-frame ones; the method was immunoSEQ multiplex PCR. The sample includes around 190,000 clones, about 86% of them seen just once. The specimen was peripheral blood, collected on day 0 of AZD1222 vaccination. The receptors here all came from an adult in good health.

This rearrangement joins TRBV7-9 to TRBJ2-7; 9 bases align to TRBD2. The CDR3 loop spans 14 amino acids. J gave up 7 bases and V 5 bases, and 9 bases lay outside the gene matches. Germline CDR1 reads SEHNR; CDR2 reads FQNEAQ (reference sequence). In DNA form, the CDR3 reads TGTGCCAGCAGCGGAGGGCTAGCGGGGTTAGAGCAGTACTTC. It encodes CASSGGLAGLEQYF.

CDR3 sequence (DNA): TGCGCCAGCAGCCCCGAGGGGGGTTATAGCAATCAGCCCCAGCATTTT. This translates into CASSPEGGYSNQPQHF. The rearrangement links TRBV4-1 to TRBJ1-5; D is perhaps TRBD1 (6 bases). The germline V gene encodes CDR1 MGHRA and CDR2 YSYEKL. V lost 4 bases, J lost 0 bases, and 13 bases lay in between. The CDR3 runs 16 residues.

The chain employs TRBV19 and TRBJ2-5; D is possibly TRBD1 or TRBD2 (5 bases each). CDR3 length: 16 amino acids. Trimming removed 7 bases at V and 1 base at J, with 19 bases between. Per the germline V gene, CDR1 is LNHDA and CDR2 is SQIVND (reference sequence). The CDR3 region is CASNAKGRGSQETQYF. In DNA form, the CDR3 reads TGTGCCAGTAATGCGAAGGGACGGGGATCCCAAGAGACCCAGTACTTC.

The V and J genes are TRBV12-3 or TRBV12-4 and TRBJ1-5; unclear D gene. The CDR3 spans 12 residues. V lost 2 bases and J 8 bases, leaving 7 bases between the germline ends. The DNA for the CDR3 is TGTGCCAGCAGTTTAATGTCAGAGCCCCAGCATTTT. This codes for CASSLMSEPQHF.

A single count supports this clone. V gene TRBV30 combines with J gene TRBJ1-1, with no clear D. This CDR3 is built from 11 residues. Trimming removed 2 bases at V and 1 base at J, with 2 bases between. The V gene's germline CDR1 is GTSNPN and CDR2 SVGIG (reference sequence). DNA of the CDR3: TGTGCCTGGAGTTGGAACACTGAAGCTTTCTTT. This translates into CAWSWNTEAFF. The full variable domain, its missing parts supplied by reference TRBV30 and TRBJ1-1, is SQTIHQWPATLVQPVGSPLSLECTVEGTSNPNLYWYRQAAGRGLQLLFYSVGIGQISSEVPQNLSASRPQDRQFILSSKKLLLSDSGFYLCAWSWNTEAFFGQGTRLTVV.

This chain uses TRBV6-2 or TRBV6-3 with TRBJ2-7; D is tentatively TRBD1 or TRBD2 (6 bases each). The length of the CDR3 is 14 residues. Germline-derived CDR1 and CDR2 are MNHEY and SVGEGT. Between the trimmed V and J ends, which lost 4 bases and 2 bases, there was a span of 12 bases. The CDR3: CASSSQGGPYEQYF. The DNA of the CDR3 is TGTGCCAGCAGTTCTCAAGGGGGGCCCTACGAGCAGTACTTC.

This clone has more than one count but fewer than ten. V and J are TRBV10-3 and TRBJ1-1; the D is unclear. The CDR3 extends over 14 amino acids. V lost 3 bases to trimming and J lost 1 base, with 9 bases between them. Germline V CDR1 and CDR2: ENHRY, SYGVKD. CDR3 in DNA: TGTGCCATCAGTGACGGAGCGACGAACACTGAAGCTTTCTTT. The encoded protein is CAISDGATNTEAFF.

This chain links TRBV19 with TRBJ1-3; D might be TRBD1 (5 bases). CDR1 is LNHDA, CDR2 SQIVND, per germline (reference sequence). V dropped 5 bases and J dropped 0 bases, with 11 bases sitting between them. This CDR3 is built from 15 residues. The CDR3 nucleotides are TGTGCCAGTAGTGTTTCGACAGTCTCTGGAAACACCATATATTTT. This gives the protein CASSVSTVSGNTIYF.

The chain recombines TRBV11-3 with TRBJ1-1, with TRBD1 matching 7 bases. This CDR3 has 13 residues. After removal of 5 bases from V and 4 bases from J, the junction contained 4 bases not matched to a gene. Germline CDR1 and CDR2: SGHNT and YENEEA. In DNA, the CDR3 is TGTGCCAGCAGCAGCACAGGGGCCACTGAAGCTTTCTTT. Translation: CASSSTGATEAFF.

The chain joins TRBV5-1 to TRBJ2-1, with D perhaps TRBD1 (5 bases). V lost 1 base and J lost 9, with 17 bases in between. Germline assignment: CDR1 SGHRS and CDR2 YFSETQ. This CDR3 comprises 15 residues. The CDR3 region has the DNA TGCGCCAGCAGCTTGCCCCCAGGGAACTTTCCTGAGCAGTTCTTC. It encodes CASSLPPGNFPEQFF. Complete variable domain (other parts from reference TRBV5-1 and TRBJ2-1): KAGVTQTPRYLIKTRGQQVTLSCSPISGHRSVSWYQQTPGQGLQFLFEYFSETQRNKGNFPGRFSGRQFSNSRSEMNVSTLELGDSALYLCASSLPPGNFPEQFFGPGTRLTVL.

In this sample, this clone turned up once. The genes are TRBV2 and TRBJ1-1; D uncertain. This CDR3 is 13 amino acids long. V was cut by 10 bases and J by 0 bases, with 12 bases left in between. Germline loops: CDR1 SNHLY, CDR2 FYNNEI. CDR3 sequence: CATKSDMNTEAFF. The CDR3 DNA sequence: TGTGCCACAAAGAGCGATATGAACACTGAAGCTTTCTTT.

V usage is TRBV7-9 and J usage is TRBJ2-2; D unresolved. Trimming pared 5 bases from V and 8 bases from J, leaving 18 bases between. Germline V gene lookup returns CDR1 SEHNR and CDR2 FQNEAQ (reference sequence). The CDR3 loop spans 15 amino acids. CDR3 protein: CASSPASIAMGELFF. CDR3 in DNA: TGTGCCAGCAGCCCAGCTTCGATAGCCATGGGGGAGCTGTTTTTT.

The rearrangement links TRBV10-3 to TRBJ1-1, with 8 nucleotides matching TRBD1. V lost 0 bases, J lost 4 bases, and 7 bases stayed unmatched. Germline V gene sequence: CDR1 ENHRY, CDR2 SYGVKD. The CDR3 sequence is 16 residues long. CDR3 sequence (DNA): TGTGCCATCAGTGAGTCTACCCTTACAGGGGGCACTGAAGCTTTCTTT. Its protein is CAISESTLTGGTEAFF.

This clone was detected only once. This chain uses TRBV6-1 with TRBJ2-2; D remains ambiguous. CDR1 is MNHNS and CDR2 is SASEGT in the germline V gene. The CDR3 has 14 amino acids. V lost 3 bases to trimming and J lost 1 base, with 6 bases between them. CDR3 coding DNA: TGTGCCAGCAGTGAGGCAGAGAACACCGGGGAGCTGTTTTTT. Protein sequence: CASSEAENTGELFF.

This rearrangement joins TRBV18 to TRBJ2-3, with D maybe TRBD2 (6 bases). This CDR3 is 14 amino acids long. The V and J ends lost 2 bases and 1 base respectively, with 7 bases between them. The germline gives CDR1 KGHSH, CDR2 LQKENI. Written as DNA, the CDR3 is TGTGCCAGCTCACCAAGCGGGCGCACAGATACGCAGTATTTT. It translates to CASSPSGRTDTQYF.

This chain uses TRBV19 with TRBJ1-1, with a weak D call TRBD1 (5 bases). Germline V gene lookup returns CDR1 LNHDA and CDR2 SQIVND (reference sequence). CDR3 length equals 12 residues. V was shortened by 1 base and J by 6 bases, with 6 bases between the two germline ends. CDR3 in amino acids: CASSIGGAEAFF. CDR3 DNA sequence: TGTGCCAGTAGTATAGGGGGCGCTGAAGCTTTCTTT.

The chain has TRBV6-2 or TRBV6-3 and TRBJ1-5; D is uncertain. Between the trimmed V and J ends, which lost 2 bases and 2 bases, there was a span of 13 bases. The CDR3 is made up of 16 amino acids. Germline CDR1 and CDR2: MNHEY and SVGEGT. CDR3 coding DNA: TGTGCCAGCAGTTACCGACTTAGCGCCGGCAATCAGCCCCAGCATTTT. As protein: CASSYRLSAGNQPQHF.

V gene TRBV3-1 (or the pseudogene TRBV3-2) combines with J gene TRBJ2-7, with D unresolved. Per germline, CDR1 LGHDT and CDR2 YNNKEL (reference sequence). Trimming removed 1 base at V and 5 bases at J, with 3 bases between. The CDR3 extends over 11 amino acids. CDR3 bases: TGTGCCAGCAGCCAAGTTCACGAGCAGTACTTC. It encodes CASSQVHEQYF.

The chain is built from TRBV2 and TRBJ1-6, with D unclear. The germline CDR1 and CDR2 sequences are SNHLY and FYNNEI. CDR3 length: 13 residues. The V gene lost 3 bases and the J gene lost 7 bases, with 7 bases spanning the gap. The CDR3: CASSEEKNSPLHF. DNA of the CDR3: TGTGCCAGCAGTGAGGAGAAGAATTCACCCCTCCACTTT.

The chain combines TRBV19 with TRBJ1-1; D ambiguous. The CDR3 loop spans 15 amino acids. Trimming cost V 7 bases and J 0 bases, with 15 bases left between them. Germline CDR1 reads LNHDA; CDR2 reads SQIVND (reference sequence). CDR3 sequence: CASTPNPLVNTEAFF. CDR3 coding DNA: TGTGCCAGTACCCCCAACCCCTTAGTGAACACTGAAGCTTTCTTT.

The chain joins TRBV19 to TRBJ2-7, with TRBD1 as a possible D gene (5 bases). V gave up 5 bases and J gave up 7 bases, with 12 bases separating them. This CDR3 comprises 12 residues. The germline CDR1 and CDR2 sequences are LNHDA and SQIVND (reference sequence). The CDR3 DNA reads as TGTGCCAGTAGTTCCCCAGGGATAGAGCAGTACTTC. Translating gives CASSSPGIEQYF.

This clone was seen more than once but under ten times. Written as DNA, the CDR3 is TGTGCCAGTAGTCCCCGACAGGGTTGGAGCACAGATACGCAGTATTTT. Its translation: CASSPRQGWSTDTQYF. The chain recombines TRBV19 with TRBJ2-3; 7 nucleotides line up with TRBD1. Germline assignment: CDR1 LNHDA and CDR2 SQIVND (reference sequence). Trimming cost V 5 bases and J 0 bases; bases outside gene matches: 8. This CDR3 region has 16 residues.

This clone turned up a few times. This same CDR3 is encoded by further DNA sequences in the sample. This chain uses TRBV7-2 with TRBJ2-7, with 7 positions matching TRBD2. The V and J ends lost 6 bases and 4 bases, in that order; junction bases with no gene match: 3. CDR1 SGHTA and CDR2 FQGNSA come from the germline V gene. The CDR3 contains 12 residues. The CDR3 DNA is TGTGCCAGCAGACCAGCGGGGTACGAGCAGTACTTC. Protein: CASRPAGYEQYF.

The V call is TRBV28, the J call TRBJ1-6; D not certain. CDR3 length: 14 residues. Looked up from germline, CDR1 is MDHEN and CDR2 is SYDVKM. Trimming removed 10 bases from V and 0 bases from J, with 10 bases in between. The CDR3 loop is CATRKISYNSPLHF. CDR3 bases: TGTGCCACCCGCAAGATCTCCTATAATTCACCCCTCCACTTT. The full variable domain, rest sourced from reference TRBV28 and TRBJ1-6, is DVKVTQSSRYLVKRTGEKVFLECVQDMDHENMFWYRQDPGLGLRLIYFSYDVKMKEKGDIPEGYSVSREKKERFSLILESASTNQTSMYLCATRKISYNSPLHFGNGTRLTVT.